This T cell receptor beta chain was observed in a study of blood T cells in healthy people across ages. Study-wide points: Investigators viewed diversity estimates from one million T cells as underestimates, the study reported. Since the PBMCs were unsorted, naive and antigen-experienced cells could not be conclusively compared. Naive CD4+ cell counts and diversity both ran higher in long-lived than in aged donors.

Primers used in a second PCR of roughly 6 to 11 cycles were a sample-barcoded 5' primer and a J-beta primer mix. Each sample yielded at least 2.5 million CDR3-containing paired-end reads. TCRdb itself ran the 5' RACE reads through MiXCR, one entry per CDR3 protein. The repertoire holds 1 million or so distinct CDR3 sequences, with more than 40% as singletons. Per the germline V gene, CDR1 is LNHDA and CDR2 is SQIVND (reference sequence). The V and J ends lost 7 bases and 8 bases respectively, with 17 bases between them. This CDR3 region has 13 residues. In regard to this clonotype: Its antigen remains unknown.

The sequenced sample consisted of blood. The chain uses TRBV19 and TRBJ1-2; D unclear. The receptor was derived from a woman aged 55 to 70 in good health. The chain's CDR3 is CASTLDPLGGYTF. In DNA form, the CDR3 reads TGTGCCAGTACGCTGGACCCTCTGGGAGGCTACACCTTC. Filled out from reference TRBV19 and TRBJ1-2, the complete variable domain reads DGGITQSPKYLFRKEGQNVTLSCEQNLNHDAMYWYRQDPGQGLRLIYYSQIVNDFQKGDIAEGYSVSREKKESFPLTVTSAQKNPTAFYLCASTLDPLGGYTFGSGTRLTVV.